What follows is one T cell receptor (beta chain) and its context. The entry originates in a study of blood T cell repertoires in COVID-19. Only in-frame clones appear in the TCRdb table, and some are missing; sequencing was by immunoSEQ multiplex PCR. The table records 150,000 to 200,000 clones, roughly 80% of them present only once. Germline CDR1 and CDR2: SGHKS and YYEKEE (reference sequence). The ends were cut back, 1 base at V and 0 bases at J, with 15 bases in the middle. The CDR3 runs 17 residues. The genes are TRBV5-5 and TRBJ2-3, with D hard to call. The sample taken for sequencing was peripheral blood. The clonotype comes from a man between 60 and 70 years old with acute or convalescent COVID-19. The CDR3 coding sequence is TGTGCCAGCAGCTTGCTAGACTGGTTCCTTAGCACAGATACGCAGTATTTT. Encoded protein: CASSLLDWFLSTDTQYF.